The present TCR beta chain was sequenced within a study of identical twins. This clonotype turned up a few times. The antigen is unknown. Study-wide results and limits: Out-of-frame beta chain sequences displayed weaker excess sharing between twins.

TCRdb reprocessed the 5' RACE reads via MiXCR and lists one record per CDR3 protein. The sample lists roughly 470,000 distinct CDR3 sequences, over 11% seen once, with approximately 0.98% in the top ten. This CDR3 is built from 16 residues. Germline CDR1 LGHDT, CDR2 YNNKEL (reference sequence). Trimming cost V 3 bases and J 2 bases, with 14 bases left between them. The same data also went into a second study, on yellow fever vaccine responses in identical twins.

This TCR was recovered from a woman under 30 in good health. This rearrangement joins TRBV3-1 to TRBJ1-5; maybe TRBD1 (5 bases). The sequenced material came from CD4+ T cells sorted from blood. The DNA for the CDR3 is TGTGCCAGCAGCCACGGGGCTGCGGGTGGCAATCAGCCCCAGCATTTT. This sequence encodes CASSHGAAGGNQPQHF.